Listed here are 19 T cell receptor beta chains from one sample, sequenced in a study of shared clonotypes between healthy human individuals (dated by TCRdb to the early 2020s). Library construction relied on the immunoSEQ multiplex PCR assay. TCRdb mirrors the immuneACCESS table, restricted to in-frame sequences. Some clones are absent from its copies; in checked studies, under half trace to an unresolved V gene, and the reason for the others is unknown. This sample comprises 600,000 to 800,000 clones, approximately 77% of them detected only once. Approximately 1.7% of the sample rests with the top ten. The sample comprised memory CD4+ T cells sorted from blood. Sample cell subset or site, as interpreted from the label and publication: CD45RA-negative fraction. The receptors were sampled from a woman in her twenties or thirties in good health.

The sample holds many counts of this clone. Other DNA sequences of this sample code for an identical CDR3. The J gene is TRBJ1-4, the V gene TRBV28, with D possibly TRBD1 on 5 matching bases. V shed 4 bases and J shed 4 bases, with 13 bases lying between them. Germline CDR1 is MDHEN and CDR2 is SYDVKM. The CDR3 runs to 15 residues. Written as DNA, the CDR3 is TGTGCCAGCAGTTCCCCGGGACGGGGTAATGAAAAACTGTTTTTT. Translated, it gives CASSSPGRGNEKLFF.

This sequence joins TRBV25-1 and TRBJ2-3; no clear D. Germline V gene sequence: CDR1 MGHDK, CDR2 SYGVNS. The CDR3 covers 16 residues. V lost 7 bases and J 3 bases, leaving 20 bases between the germline ends. The CDR3 loop is CASTYWTPLGTDTQYF. The CDR3 region has the DNA TGTGCCAGCACCTATTGGACCCCATTGGGTACAGATACGCAGTATTTT. Full variable domain (rest looked up from reference TRBV25-1 and TRBJ2-3): EADIYQTPRYLVIGTGKKITLECSQTMGHDKMYWYQQDPGMELHLIHYSYGVNSTEKGDLSSESTVSRIRTEHFPLTLESARPSHTSQYLCASTYWTPLGTDTQYFGPGTRLTVL.

The chain has TRBV5-1 and TRBJ2-7; the D is unclear. The CDR3 consists of 13 residues. CDR1 and CDR2 (germline): SGHRS, YFSETQ. V was clipped by 6 bases and J by 1 base, with 11 bases between them. The CDR3 DNA reads as TGCGCCAGCAAAATGGACGGGTCCTACGAGCAGTACTTC. Amino acid sequence: CASKMDGSYEQYF.

This clone was detected once. The chain carries TRBV29-1 and TRBJ2-1; D gene unclear. The CDR3 sequence is 11 residues long. CDR1 and CDR2 (germline): SQVTM, ANQGSEA. Between the trimmed V and J ends, which lost 4 bases and 7 bases, there was a span of 8 bases. The CDR3 DNA reads as TGCAGCGTTGGAGGTCTGAATGAGCAGTTCTTC. As protein: CSVGGLNEQFF.

The chain is built from TRBV27 and TRBJ1-2; TRBD1 agrees at 8 bases. CDR3 size: 14 residues. Germline CDR1 is MNHEY and CDR2 is SMNVEV (reference sequence). After removal of 5 bases from V and 8 bases from J, the junction contained 10 bases not matched to a gene. CDR3 bases: TGTGCCAGCAGTGGACAACAGGGGGTGAAAGGCTACACCTTC. Encoded protein: CASSGQQGVKGYTF.

The chain couples TRBV7-9 to TRBJ1-5, with 7 positions matching TRBD1. V lost 5 bases to trimming and J lost 3 bases; unmatched junction nucleotides: 7. CDR1 SEHNR and CDR2 FQNEAQ come from the germline V gene (reference sequence). The CDR3 totals 15 residues. The CDR3 coding sequence is TGTGCCAGCAGCCTATCCGGGACAGACAATCAGCCCCAGCATTTT. Protein product: CASSLSGTDNQPQHF. The full variable domain, its missing parts supplied by reference TRBV7-9 and TRBJ1-5, is DTGVSQNPRHKITKRGQNVTFRCDPISEHNRLYWYRQTLGQGPEFLTYFQNEAQLEKSRLLSDRFSAERPKGSFSTLEIQRTEQGDSAMYLCASSLSGTDNQPQHFGDGTRLSIL.

This clone was picked up many times. This sequence joins TRBV6-6 and TRBJ2-1; possible D gene TRBD2, 5 bases. Germline CDR1 is MNHNY and CDR2 is SVGAGI (reference sequence). The V and J ends lost 5 bases and 7 bases respectively, with 21 bases between them. This CDR3 has 16 residues. The CDR3 coding sequence is TGTGCCAGCAGTACTTCTGGCGGGCGCCCTTTTAATGAGCAGTTCTTC. It codes for CASSTSGGRPFNEQFF.

The rearrangement joins TRBV27 to TRBJ2-1; the match to TRBD2 covers 9 bases. CDR1 and CDR2 from the germline V gene are MNHEY and SMNVEV (reference sequence). V shed 5 bases and J 7 bases; nucleotides not matched to a gene: 6. The CDR3 is 14 amino acids. This chain's CDR3 is CASSTIAGVNEQFF. As DNA, the CDR3 is TGTGCCAGCAGTACCATAGCGGGAGTGAATGAGCAGTTCTTC.

The chain joins TRBV11-1 to TRBJ1-2; 7 nucleotides line up with TRBD1. The CDR3 is 13 residues long. Per the germline V gene, CDR1 is SGHAT and CDR2 is FQDESV (reference sequence). Trimming at V came to 5 bases and at J to 8 bases, leaving 8 bases not matched to a gene. The CDR3 sequence: CASSPDRLEGYTF. The CDR3 nucleotides read TGTGCCAGCAGCCCGGACAGGCTCGAGGGCTACACCTTC.

The gene calls are TRBV19 and TRBJ1-1; 8 bases map to TRBD1. Per germline, CDR1 LNHDA and CDR2 SQIVND (reference sequence). The CDR3 loop spans 15 amino acids. With V trimmed by 4 bases and J by 1 base, 5 bases remained unmatched. CDR3 amino acids: CASSKDRGSNTEAFF. CDR3 in DNA: TGTGCCAGTAGTAAAGACAGGGGTTCGAACACTGAAGCTTTCTTT.

The chain joins TRBV11-2 to TRBJ2-1; 7 nucleotides match TRBD2. Trimming at V came to 3 bases and at J to 2 bases, leaving 7 bases not matched to a gene. The CDR3 spans 16 residues. Per germline, CDR1 SGHAT and CDR2 FQNNGV. The CDR3, as DNA: TGTGCCAGCAGCTTCCGCGGGAGTATAACCTACAATGAGCAGTTCTTC. Its translation: CASSFRGSITYNEQFF. The variable domain in full, completed from reference TRBV11-2 and TRBJ2-1, reads EAGVAQSPRYKIIEKRQSVAFWCNPISGHATLYWYQQILGQGPKLLIQFQNNGVVDDSQLPKDRFSAERLKGVDSTLKIQPAKLEDSAVYLCASSFRGSITYNEQFFGPGTRLTVL.

The V call is TRBV10-2, the J call TRBJ2-7; 12 nucleotides line up with TRBD1. The V gene end was trimmed by 4 bases and the J gene end by 7 bases; junction bases not matched to a gene: 2. CDR1 is WSHSY, CDR2 SAAADI, per germline. The length of the CDR3 is 13 residues. The CDR3 coding sequence is TGCGCCAGCAGTGGGGACAGGGGGCGAGAGCAGTACTTC. It translates to CASSGDRGREQYF.

The CDR3 protein is CASSVGTSPYYNEQFF. CDR3 in DNA: TGTGCCAGCAGCGTCGGGACTAGCCCCTACTACAATGAGCAGTTCTTC. The chain joins TRBV9 to TRBJ2-1; 9 nucleotides match TRBD2. This CDR3 contains 16 residues. Germline values: CDR1 SGDLS, CDR2 YYNGEE. The V segment lost 2 bases and the J segment 3 bases; nucleotides outside the gene matches: 6.

This clone has only one observation. The V gene is TRBV11-1, the J gene TRBJ2-1; D ambiguous. V was cut by 5 bases and J by 6 bases, with 8 bases left in between. Per germline, CDR1 SGHAT and CDR2 FQDESV (reference sequence). This CDR3 comprises 12 residues. The CDR3 coding sequence is TGTGCCAGCAGCCCGTATGGCAATGAGCAGTTCTTC. Its protein is CASSPYGNEQFF.

In the case of this clone: This same CDR3 is encoded by further DNA sequences in the sample. The gene calls are TRBV5-1 and TRBJ2-1; 9 bases map to TRBD2. V lost 4 bases, J lost 4 bases, and 6 bases stayed unmatched. This CDR3 spans 15 amino acids. The V gene's germline CDR1 is SGHRS and CDR2 YFSETQ. The CDR3 is CASSVSTSGYNEQFF. The CDR3 DNA reads as TGCGCCAGCAGCGTATCGACTAGCGGATACAATGAGCAGTTCTTC.

The rearrangement joins TRBV5-1 to TRBJ2-7; TRBD1 agrees at 12 bases. Per the germline V gene, CDR1 is SGHRS and CDR2 is YFSETQ. J was trimmed by 4 bases and V by 5 bases; bases with no gene match: 7. The CDR3 has 15 amino acids. DNA of the CDR3: TGCGCCAGCAGACCAGGGACAGGGGGCTTGTACGAGCAGTACTTC. Protein: CASRPGTGGLYEQYF.

The chain recombines TRBV10-3 with TRBJ1-1; no clear D gene. Germline V gene lookup returns CDR1 ENHRY and CDR2 SYGVKD. The CDR3 length is 13 residues. V lost 6 bases and J lost 1, with 9 bases in between. The chain's CDR3 is CAISDQQNTEAFF. The CDR3 nucleotides read TGTGCCATCAGCGATCAGCAGAACACTGAAGCTTTCTTT.

Details on this clone: A much larger clone sits a single nucleotide away, making a read error possible. Other DNA sequences from this sample encode an identical CDR3 as well. DNA for the CDR3: TGCGCCAGCAGCTTTTCTAGCGGGAGCTACAATGAGCAGTTCTTC. Translated, it gives CASSFSSGSYNEQFF. The chain links TRBV5-1 to TRBJ2-1, with 10 positions matching TRBD2. Trimming took 2 bases from V and 3 from J; bases not matched to a gene: 2. The CDR3 contains 15 residues. Germline V CDR1 and CDR2: SGHRS, YFSETQ. Full variable domain (missing parts from reference TRBV5-1 and TRBJ2-1): KAGVTQTPRYLIKTRGQQVTLSCSPISGHRSVSWYQQTPGQGLQFLFEYFSETQRNKGNFPGRFSGRQFSNSRSEMNVSTLELGDSALYLCASSFSSGSYNEQFFGPGTRLTVL.

The V and J genes are TRBV5-1 and TRBJ2-5; 9 bases are a match to TRBD2. The CDR3 has 14 amino acids. The germline gives CDR1 SGHRS, CDR2 YFSETQ. Trimming removed 3 bases from V and 5 bases from J; junction bases left unmatched: 5. CDR3: CASSYSGGRETQYF. In nucleotides, the CDR3 is TGCGCCAGCAGCTACAGCGGGGGGAGGGAGACCCAGTACTTC.